In its sample, the clone carrying this TCR beta chain was seen many times. Its antigen is not identified. The data were taken from a study of T cell repertoires in cytomegalovirus infection. Looking at the study overall: Newly reported HLA-C-restricted and thoroughly characterized HLA-B-restricted CMV epitopes were employed.

TCRdb fed the reads into MiXCR, producing one record per CDR3 protein. The sample has 250,000 to 400,000 distinct CDR3 sequences, 20% to 25% seen once. Germline V gene lookup returns CDR1 SEHNR and CDR2 FQNEAQ (reference sequence). Trimming pared 1 base from V and 1 base from J, leaving 6 bases between. CDR3 size: 14 residues. The sequencing here drew on cultured PBMCs, taken from culture after CMV antigen stimulation. This receptor was obtained from a human donor in good health (CMV status not recorded). Some clones in this sample may be carry-over from other donors' samples. This chain uses TRBV7-9 with TRBJ2-3; D is possibly TRBD1 (5 bases). Here the CDR3 DNA reads TGTGCCAGCAGCTTAGGACAGCGCACAGATACGCAGTATTTT. Residues: CASSLGQRTDTQYF.